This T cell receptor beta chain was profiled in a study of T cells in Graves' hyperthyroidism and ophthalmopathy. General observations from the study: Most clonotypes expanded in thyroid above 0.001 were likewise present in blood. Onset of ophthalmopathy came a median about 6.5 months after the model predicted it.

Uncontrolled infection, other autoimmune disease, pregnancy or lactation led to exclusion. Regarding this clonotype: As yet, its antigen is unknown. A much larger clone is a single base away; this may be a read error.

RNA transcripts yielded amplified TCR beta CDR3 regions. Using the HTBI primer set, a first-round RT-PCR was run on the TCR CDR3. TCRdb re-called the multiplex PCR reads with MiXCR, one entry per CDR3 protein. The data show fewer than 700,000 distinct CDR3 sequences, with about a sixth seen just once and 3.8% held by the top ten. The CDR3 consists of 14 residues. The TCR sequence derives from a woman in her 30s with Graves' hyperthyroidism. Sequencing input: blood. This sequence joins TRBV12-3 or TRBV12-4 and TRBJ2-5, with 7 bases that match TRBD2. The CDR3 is CTSSFAGEGETQYF. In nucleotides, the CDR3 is TGTACCAGCAGTTTTGCGGGAGAGGGGGAGACCCAGTACTTC.